Listed below are T cell receptor beta chains from one sample, sequenced in a study of long-term antiretroviral therapy in people with HIV. Method: immunoSEQ multiplex PCR; TCRdb's copy keeps in-frame clones and lacks some. The sample lists thousands of clones; roughly 84% were seen once. The sample here was unsorted PBMCs, taken 0.3 years after starting antiretroviral therapy. These receptors came from a woman in her forties or fifties with HIV. CDR3s include the opening cysteine and the closing phenylalanine or tryptophan. D genes are given only for firm matches. The listing skips clone size in some rows; elsewhere it reads once, few, many or a size class.

NA	TRBV7-8	TRBJ2-5	TRBD1	CASSLDRGQETQYF	TGTGCCAGCAGCTTAGACAGGGGACAAGAGACCCAGTACTTC
NA	TRBV25-1	TRBJ1-5	TRBD1	CASGDSYNQPQHF	TGTGCCAGCGGGGACAGCTACAATCAGCCCCAGCATTTT
NA	TRBV2	TRBJ2-3	TRBD2	CASSVIAGGLTDTQYF	TGTGCCAGCAGTGTTATAGCGGGGGGCCTCACAGATACGCAGTATTTT
NA	TRBV10-3	TRBJ2-5	NA	CAISESLTQETQYF	TGTGCCATCAGTGAGTCTCTTACCCAAGAGACCCAGTACTTC
NA	TRBV10-3	TRBJ2-2	NA	CAIRAPANTGELFF	TGTGCCATCAGGGCCCCCGCGAACACCGGGGAGCTGTTTTTT
once	TRBV6-4	TRBJ2-7	TRBD1	CASSPDRGGVVQYF	TGTGCCAGCAGTCCGGACAGGGGAGGGGTCGTGCAGTACTTC
large	TRBV9	TRBJ2-5	NA	CASSGSYLGETQYF	TGTGCCAGCAGCGGATCCTATCTGGGAGAGACCCAGTACTTC
NA	TRBV5-4	TRBJ1-2	NA	CASSLNVYGYTF	TGTGCCAGCAGCCTCAACGTTTATGGCTACACCTTC
NA	TRBV5-1	TRBJ1-2	NA	CASSPAQGANYGYTF	TGCGCCAGCAGTCCCGCACAGGGCGCCAACTATGGCTACACCTTC
NA	TRBV5-6	TRBJ1-2	NA	CASSAQSKQGFYGYTF	TGTGCCAGCAGCGCCCAAAGTAAACAGGGTTTCTATGGCTACACCTTC
NA	TRBV9	TRBJ2-5	TRBD1	CASSVADRVGGETQYF	TGTGCCAGCAGCGTAGCCGACAGGGTAGGAGGAGAGACCCAGTACTTC
NA	TRBV5-1	TRBJ1-3	TRBD1	CASSLSGDSSGNTIYF	TGCGCCAGCAGCTTGAGCGGGGACAGCTCTGGAAACACCATATATTTT
NA	TRBV2	TRBJ1-1	NA	CASSSPSPTKGNTEAFF	TGTGCCAGCAGTTCCCCGTCGCCGACAAAGGGGAACACTGAAGCTTTCTTT
NA	TRBV30	TRBJ1-3	TRBD1	CAWSVTGTGDGNTIYF	TGTGCCTGGAGTGTGACCGGGACAGGGGATGGAAACACCATATATTTT
NA	TRBV5-5	TRBJ1-3	NA	CASSLSWESSGNTIYF	TGTGCCAGCAGCTTGTCTTGGGAAAGCTCTGGAAACACCATATATTTT
NA	TRBV18	TRBJ1-1	NA	CASSPRAQDTEAFF	TGTGCCAGCTCACCAAGAGCGCAGGACACTGAAGCTTTCTTT
once	TRBV19	TRBJ2-5	NA	CASSVRSTGRWGETQYF	TGTGCCAGTAGTGTACGGTCAACGGGTCGTTGGGGAGAGACCCAGTACTTC
large	TRBV4-3	TRBJ1-2	NA	CASSQDSAGYGYTF	TGCGCCAGCAGCCAAGACTCGGCGGGCTATGGCTACACCTTC
NA	TRBV29-1	TRBJ1-2	NA	CSVETGANYGYTF	TGCAGCGTTGAAACAGGAGCTAACTATGGCTACACCTTC
few	TRBV9	TRBJ2-7	TRBD2	CASSFQGLAGGEQYF	TGTGCCAGCAGCTTCCAAGGACTAGCGGGGGGCGAGCAGTACTTC
NA	TRBV7-9	TRBJ2-7	NA	CASSLDVEFYEQYF	TGTGCCAGCAGCTTGGATGTGGAATTCTACGAGCAGTACTTC
NA	TRBV6-6	TRBJ1-3	NA	CASSFNPGNGNTIYF	TGTGCCAGCAGCTTCAACCCAGGGAACGGAAACACCATATATTTT
NA	TRBV10-1	TRBJ2-3	NA	CASIEWAITDTQYF	TGCGCCAGCATCGAATGGGCCATTACAGATACGCAGTATTTT
NA	TRBV5-4	TRBJ2-1	NA	CASSWGLYNEQFF	TGTGCCAGCAGCTGGGGCCTTTACAATGAGCAGTTCTTC
NA	TRBV9	TRBJ1-6	NA	CASRTGNSPLHF	TGTGCCAGCAGGACCGGGAATTCACCCCTCCACTTT
NA	TRBV6-6	TRBJ1-2	TRBD1	CASSSTGTGGYGYTF	TGTGCCAGCAGTTCGACCGGGACAGGGGGCTATGGCTACACCTTC
NA	TRBV14	TRBJ2-7	NA	CASSQETGMLEQYF	TGTGCCAGCAGCCAAGAGACAGGCATGTTAGAGCAGTACTTC
NA	TRBV29-1	TRBJ2-1	NA	CSVDQGSFSYNEQFF	TGCAGCGTTGACCAGGGCTCCTTCTCCTACAATGAGCAGTTCTTC
NA	TRBV5-8	TRBJ2-1	TRBD2	CASSYGLDSDEQFF	TGTGCCAGCAGCTATGGACTAGATTCGGATGAGCAGTTCTTC
once	TRBV19	TRBJ2-7	NA	CASSSQGLGEQYF	TGTGCCAGTAGTTCACAGGGTTTGGGGGAGCAGTACTTC
few	TRBV4-1	TRBJ2-7	NA	CASSQGSQGGYEQYF	TGCGCCAGCAGCCAAGGCAGCCAGGGTGGTTACGAGCAGTACTTC
NA	TRBV5-1	TRBJ2-7	TRBD2	CASSFNSGETYEQYF	TGCGCCAGCAGCTTCAATAGCGGGGAGACCTACGAGCAGTACTTC
NA	TRBV18	TRBJ2-3	NA	CASLVRDTDTQYF	TGTGCCAGCTTAGTCAGGGACACAGATACGCAGTATTTT
once	TRBV11-2	TRBJ2-7	NA	CASSLEGYEQYF	TGTGCCAGCAGCTTAGAGGGCTACGAGCAGTACTTC
NA	TRBV9	TRBJ1-2	NA	CASSAGTGRGGGYTF	TGTGCCAGCAGCGCCGGTACAGGGAGGGGTGGTGGCTACACCTTC
NA	TRBV11-2	TRBJ2-5	NA	CASSLGGLGTQYF	TGTGCCAGCAGCTTAGGGGGCTTGGGGACCCAGTACTTC
NA	TRBV18	TRBJ2-1	TRBD2	CASSPGLAPYNEQFF	TGTGCCAGCTCACCAGGACTAGCGCCTTACAATGAGCAGTTCTTC
NA	TRBV10-3	TRBJ2-7	NA	CAISEGEYEQYF	TGTGCCATCAGTGAAGGAGAGTACGAGCAGTACTTC
NA	TRBV7-9	TRBJ1-5	NA	CASSLSGNNQPQHF	TGTGCCAGCAGCTTGAGCGGGAACAATCAGCCCCAGCATTTT
NA	TRBV12-5	TRBJ2-1	NA	CASATSGSGSFAYNEQFF	TGTGCTAGTGCCACTTCGGGCTCAGGTAGCTTCGCGTACAATGAGCAGTTCTTC
NA	TRBV7-9	TRBJ1-4	NA	CASSLSVAGTEKLFF	TGTGCCAGCAGCTTAAGTGTCGCAGGAACTGAAAAACTGTTTTTT
NA	TRBV27	TRBJ2-7	NA	CASSMYRGTYEQYF	TGTGCCAGCAGTATGTACAGAGGAACCTACGAGCAGTACTTC
NA	TRBV30	TRBJ1-1	TRBD1	CAWSAGQGVTEAFF	TGTGCCTGGAGTGCAGGACAGGGGGTGACTGAAGCTTTCTTT
NA	TRBV9	TRBJ2-7	NA	CASSVGPGPGDEQYF	TGTGCCAGCAGCGTAGGACCGGGACCTGGGGACGAGCAGTACTTC
NA	TRBV18	TRBJ1-1	NA	CASSPTGLNTEAFF	TGTGCCAGCTCACCTACAGGCCTGAACACTGAAGCTTTCTTT
NA	TRBV2	TRBJ1-6	NA	CASSEAGALYNSPLHF	TGTGCCAGCAGTGAAGCTGGGGCCCTGTATAATTCACCCCTCCACTTT
few	TRBV30	TRBJ1-2	NA	CAGDGVNYGYTF	TGTGCCGGAGATGGGGTTAACTATGGCTACACCTTC